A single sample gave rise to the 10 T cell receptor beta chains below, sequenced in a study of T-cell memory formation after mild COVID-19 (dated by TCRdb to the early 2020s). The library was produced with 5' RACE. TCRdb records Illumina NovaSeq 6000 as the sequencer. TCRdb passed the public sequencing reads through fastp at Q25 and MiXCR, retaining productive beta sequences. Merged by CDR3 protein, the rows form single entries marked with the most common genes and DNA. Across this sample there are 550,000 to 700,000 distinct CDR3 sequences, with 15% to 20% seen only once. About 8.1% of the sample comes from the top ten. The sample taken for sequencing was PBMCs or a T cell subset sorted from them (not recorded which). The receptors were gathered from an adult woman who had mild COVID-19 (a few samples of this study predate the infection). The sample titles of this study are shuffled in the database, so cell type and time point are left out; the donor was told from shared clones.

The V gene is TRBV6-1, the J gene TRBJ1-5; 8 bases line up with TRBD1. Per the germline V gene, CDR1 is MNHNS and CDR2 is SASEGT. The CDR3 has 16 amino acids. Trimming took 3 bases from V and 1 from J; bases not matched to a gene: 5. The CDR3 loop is CASSDRDRLSNQPQHF. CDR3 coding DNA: TGTGCCAGCAGTGATAGGGACAGGTTAAGCAATCAGCCCCAGCATTTT.

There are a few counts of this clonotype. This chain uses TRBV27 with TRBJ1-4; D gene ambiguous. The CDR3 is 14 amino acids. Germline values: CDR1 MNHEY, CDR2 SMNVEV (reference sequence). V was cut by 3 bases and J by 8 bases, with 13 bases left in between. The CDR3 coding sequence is TGTGCCAGCAGTTTTCAAGGAGAAGGGGAAAAACTGTTTTTT. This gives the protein CASSFQGEGEKLFF.

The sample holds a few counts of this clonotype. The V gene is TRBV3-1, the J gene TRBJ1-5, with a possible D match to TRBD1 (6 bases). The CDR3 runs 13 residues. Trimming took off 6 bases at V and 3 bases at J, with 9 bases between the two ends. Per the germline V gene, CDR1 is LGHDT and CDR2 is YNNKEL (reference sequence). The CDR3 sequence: CASSTGLNQPQHF. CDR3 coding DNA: TGTGCCAGCAGTACAGGGCTCAATCAGCCCCAGCATTTT.

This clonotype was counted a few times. CDR3 region: CASIPGGSSGEQYF. CDR3 DNA: TGTGCCAGCATCCCAGGGGGCTCTTCGGGCGAGCAGTACTTC. This chain links TRBV27 with TRBJ2-7; 8 nucleotides match TRBD1. Germline CDR1 MNHEY, CDR2 SMNVEV (reference sequence). V was clipped by 7 bases and J by 6 bases; unmatched bases: 11. The CDR3 has 14 residues.

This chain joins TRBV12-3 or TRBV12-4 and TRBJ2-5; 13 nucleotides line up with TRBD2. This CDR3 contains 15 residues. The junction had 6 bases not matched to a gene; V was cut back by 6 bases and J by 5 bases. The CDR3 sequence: CASSRGLAGIETQYF. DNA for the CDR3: TGTGCCAGCAGCCGGGGACTAGCGGGAATCGAGACCCAGTACTTC.

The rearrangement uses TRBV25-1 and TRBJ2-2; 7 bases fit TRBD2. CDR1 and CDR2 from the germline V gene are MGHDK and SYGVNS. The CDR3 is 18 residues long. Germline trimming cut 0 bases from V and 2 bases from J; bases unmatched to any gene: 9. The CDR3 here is CASSEYVGTSANTGELFF. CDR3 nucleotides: TGTGCCAGCAGTGAATATGTTGGAACTAGCGCAAACACCGGGGAGCTGTTTTTT.

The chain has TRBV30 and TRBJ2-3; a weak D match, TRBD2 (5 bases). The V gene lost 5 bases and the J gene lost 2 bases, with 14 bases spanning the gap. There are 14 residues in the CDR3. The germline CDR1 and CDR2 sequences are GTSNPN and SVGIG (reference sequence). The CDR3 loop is CAWGRQPPTDTQYF. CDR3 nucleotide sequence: TGTGCCTGGGGGAGACAACCACCCACAGATACGCAGTATTTT.

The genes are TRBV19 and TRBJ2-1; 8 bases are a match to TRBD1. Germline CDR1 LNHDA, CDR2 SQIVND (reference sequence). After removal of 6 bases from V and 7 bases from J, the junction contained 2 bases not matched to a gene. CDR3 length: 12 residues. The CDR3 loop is CASRDRVNEQFF. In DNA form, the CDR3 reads TGTGCCAGTAGGGACAGGGTAAATGAGCAGTTCTTC.

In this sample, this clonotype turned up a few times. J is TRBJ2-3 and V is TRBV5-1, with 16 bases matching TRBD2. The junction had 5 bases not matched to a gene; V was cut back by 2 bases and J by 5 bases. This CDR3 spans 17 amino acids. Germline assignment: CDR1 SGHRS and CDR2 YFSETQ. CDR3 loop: CASSLGTSGRAGDTQYF. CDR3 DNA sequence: TGCGCCAGCAGCTTAGGGACTAGCGGGAGGGCCGGAGATACGCAGTATTTT.

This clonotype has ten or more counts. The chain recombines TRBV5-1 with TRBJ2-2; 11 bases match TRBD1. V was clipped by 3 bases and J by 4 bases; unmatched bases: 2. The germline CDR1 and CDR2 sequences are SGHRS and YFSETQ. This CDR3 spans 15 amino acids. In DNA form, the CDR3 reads TGCGCCAGCAGCTCCGGGACAGGGGGCACCGGGGAGCTGTTTTTT. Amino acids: CASSSGTGGTGELFF.